This T cell receptor beta chain was profiled in a study of blood T cell repertoires in COVID-19. On the study more broadly: Specimens from acute and convalescent COVID-19 originated in the United States, Italy and Spain.

Sequencing was performed with immunoSEQ multiplex PCR; in TCRdb, only in-frame clones are kept and a portion is missing. The sample carries 400,000 or so clones, roughly nine tenths recorded once. The CDR3 runs 14 residues. The ends were cut back, 1 base at V and 8 bases at J, with 14 bases in the middle. Germline values: CDR1 ENHRY, CDR2 SYGVKD. Resolution of symptoms, clearance, or two negative PCRs was present in recovered Cohort 3 donors. This receptor was taken from a man aged 30-40 years who had recovered from COVID-19. Input material: PBMCs or T cells enriched from blood (not recorded which). The chain combines TRBV10-3 with TRBJ1-2; D is ambiguous. Written as DNA, the CDR3 is TGTGCCATCAGTGAGTTGTACAGTGGAGGAGGCTACACCTTC. Translating gives CAISELYSGGGYTF.